Listed below are T cell receptor beta chains from one sample, sequenced in a study of blood T cell repertoires in COVID-19. This table comes from immunoSEQ multiplex PCR, and its TCRdb copy is limited to in-frame clones, with some not included. Among about 340,000 clones, 75% to 90% were seen once, and the ten largest hold under 6.5%. The source material was peripheral blood. These receptors all come from a woman between 50 and 59 years old with COVID-19, enrolled during active disease. Both conserved end residues are trimmed from each CDR3.

TRBV18	TRBJ2-5	ASSPEVKETQY
TRBV18	TRBJ2-7	ASSPLDRSSLGRYEQY
TRBV6-5	TRBJ2-1	ASSGLAGDEQF
TRBV29-1	TRBJ2-1	SLSGGQGGSGGV
TRBV30	TRBJ1-1	AWDPGTTEAF
TRBV27	TRBJ1-1	ASRIIGGGNTEAF
TRBV18	TRBJ1-5	ASSPAEYQPQH
TRBV5-1	TRBJ2-3	ASSPSATTDTQY
TRBV18	TRBJ1-2	ASSSGTGNLYGYT
TRBV18	TRBJ2-7	ASSPPAGHEQY
TRBV27	TRBJ2-2	ASNLQGPPFTGELF
TRBV5-1	TRBJ2-7	ASSQGLRAEQY
TRBV30	TRBJ2-3	AWSGGSGADTQY
TRBV19	TRBJ1-2	ASSTSGGYT
TRBV7-9	TRBJ1-3	ASSLGLSGNTIY
TRBV18	TRBJ2-5	ASSPPNWDTGEETQY
TRBV3-1/TRBV3-2	TRBJ2-1	ASSQDRPEQF
TRBV6-6	TRBJ2-7	ASSPTGQLYEQY
TRBV5-1	TRBJ1-1	ASSGVGNTEAF
TRBV6-2/TRBV6-3	TRBJ2-1	ASSFPGTSEQF
TRBV7-9	TRBJ1-6	ASSSDRENSPLH
TRBV19	TRBJ1-2	ASSIPPKQGAKYGYT
TRBV19	TRBJ2-1	ASSNSVAGGGRNEQF